This T cell receptor beta chain derives from a study of blood T cell repertoires in COVID-19. Study as a whole: Italy, Spain and the United States were the sources of the convalescent and acute COVID-19 samples. From T cells, B-cell-depleted T cells, or PBMCs came the material, which was cDNA or gDNA.

V gave up 5 bases and J gave up 1 base, with 17 bases separating them. The CDR3 spans 17 residues. Germline-derived CDR1 and CDR2 are SGHTA and FQGNSA. Per the authors' pipeline: It was from reference gene primer amplification that nucleated cell counts were estimated. TCRdb's copy holds only in-frame clones and misses some; the assay was immunoSEQ multiplex PCR. V, J and clone size reflect that table, while D and trimming were determined from the DNA. The profile shows hundreds of thousands of clones, around nine tenths of them singletons. This chain uses TRBV7-2 with TRBJ2-2; D is possibly TRBD1 (6 bases). This TCR was recovered from a woman in her thirties or forties who had recovered from COVID-19. Sequencing was carried out using peripheral blood. CDR3 sequence: CASSRDKIGGNTGELFF. The DNA of the CDR3 is TGTGCCAGCAGCCGGGACAAAATTGGGGGGAACACCGGGGAGCTGTTTTTT.